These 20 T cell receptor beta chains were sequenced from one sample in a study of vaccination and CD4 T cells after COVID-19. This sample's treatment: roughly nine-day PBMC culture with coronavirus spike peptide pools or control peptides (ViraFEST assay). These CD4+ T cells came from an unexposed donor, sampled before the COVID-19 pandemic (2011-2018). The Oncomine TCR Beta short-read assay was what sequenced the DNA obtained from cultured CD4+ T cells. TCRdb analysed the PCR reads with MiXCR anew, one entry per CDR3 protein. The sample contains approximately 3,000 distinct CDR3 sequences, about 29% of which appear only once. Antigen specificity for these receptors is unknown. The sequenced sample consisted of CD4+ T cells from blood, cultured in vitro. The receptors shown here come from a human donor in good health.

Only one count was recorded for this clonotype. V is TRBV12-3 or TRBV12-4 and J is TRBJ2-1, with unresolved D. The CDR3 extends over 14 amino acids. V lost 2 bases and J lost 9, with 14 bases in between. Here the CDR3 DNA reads TGTGCCAGCAGTTTAAGTATAGGGCTTTCTGAGCAGTTCTTC. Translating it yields CASSLSIGLSEQFF.

DNA of the CDR3: TGTGCCAGCAGCGTAGCGGGGGGGCCGGTGAACACCGGGGAGCTGTTTTTT. This gives the protein CASSVAGGPVNTGELFF. The chain carries TRBV9 and TRBJ2-2; 8 bases agree with TRBD2. Germline CDR1 and CDR2: SGDLS and YYNGEE. This CDR3 has 17 amino acids. Trimming removed 0 bases from V and 1 base from J; junction bases left unmatched: 5.

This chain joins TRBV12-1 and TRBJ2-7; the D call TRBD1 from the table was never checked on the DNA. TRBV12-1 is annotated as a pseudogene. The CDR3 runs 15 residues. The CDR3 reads CASSSTGKDSYEQYF. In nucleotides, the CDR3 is TGTGCCAGCAGCTCGACAGGGAAGGACTCCTACGAGCAGTACTTC.

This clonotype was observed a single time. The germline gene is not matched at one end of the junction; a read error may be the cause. This CDR3 reads CVSDEGQGGQHF. CDR3 DNA sequence: TGTGTCAGCGACGAAGGACAGGGTGGACAGCATTTT. The chain has TRBV28 and TRBJ1-5; TRBD1 agrees at 8 bases. Germline V gives CDR1 MDHEN, CDR2 SYDVKM. The CDR3 contains 12 residues. The variable domain in full, completed from reference TRBV28 and TRBJ1-5, reads DVKVTQSSRYLVKRTGEKVFLECVQDMDHENMFWYRQDPGLGLRLIYFSYDVKMKEKGDIPEGYSVSREKKERFSLILESASTNQTSMYLCVSDEGQGGQHFGDGTRLSIL.

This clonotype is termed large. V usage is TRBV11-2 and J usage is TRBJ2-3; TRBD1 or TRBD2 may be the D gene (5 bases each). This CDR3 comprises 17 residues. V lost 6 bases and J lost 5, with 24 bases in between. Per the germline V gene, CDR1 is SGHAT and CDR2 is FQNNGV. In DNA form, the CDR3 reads TGTGCCAGCAGATCCCTGAGGGGCCGCCACTACGGAGATACGCAGTATTTT. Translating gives CASRSLRGRHYGDTQYF.

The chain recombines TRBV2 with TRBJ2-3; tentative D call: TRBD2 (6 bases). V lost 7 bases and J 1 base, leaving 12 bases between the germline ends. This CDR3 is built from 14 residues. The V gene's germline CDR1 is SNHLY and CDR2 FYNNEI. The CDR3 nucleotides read TGTGCCAGCAACCGCGAGCGGGGCACAGATACGCAGTATTTT. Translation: CASNRERGTDTQYF.

CDR3 bases: TGTGCCAGCAGCGCGGACAGGGGTTGGGCAGATACGCAGTATTTT. The encoded protein is CASSADRGWADTQYF. V and J are TRBV14 and TRBJ2-3; TRBD1 aligns across 9 bases. The CDR3 has 15 residues. Trimming at V came to 5 bases and at J to 4 bases, leaving 7 bases not matched to a gene. From germline, CDR1 is SGHDN and CDR2 FVKESK.

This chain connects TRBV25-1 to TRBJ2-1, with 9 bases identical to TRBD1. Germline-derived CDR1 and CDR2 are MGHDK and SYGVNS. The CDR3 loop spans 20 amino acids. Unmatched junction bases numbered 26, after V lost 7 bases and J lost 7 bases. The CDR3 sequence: CASTYIGWGTGRRVGNEQFF. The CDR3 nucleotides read TGTGCCAGCACCTACATCGGATGGGGGACAGGGAGACGAGTGGGGAATGAGCAGTTCTTC.

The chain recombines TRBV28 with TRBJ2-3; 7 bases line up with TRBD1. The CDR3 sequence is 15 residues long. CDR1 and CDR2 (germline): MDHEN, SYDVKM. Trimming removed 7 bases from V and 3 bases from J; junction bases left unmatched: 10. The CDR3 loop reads CASTTQGPGTDTQYF. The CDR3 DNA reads TGTGCCAGCACCACACAGGGGCCTGGTACAGATACGCAGTATTTT. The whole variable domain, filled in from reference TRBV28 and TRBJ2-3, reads DVKVTQSSRYLVKRTGEKVFLECVQDMDHENMFWYRQDPGLGLRLIYFSYDVKMKEKGDIPEGYSVSREKKERFSLILESASTNQTSMYLCASTTQGPGTDTQYFGPGTRLTVL.

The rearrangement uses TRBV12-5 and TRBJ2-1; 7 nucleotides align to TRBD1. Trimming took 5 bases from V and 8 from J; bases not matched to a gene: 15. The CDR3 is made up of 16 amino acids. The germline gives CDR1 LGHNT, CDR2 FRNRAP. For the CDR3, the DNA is TGTGCTAGTGGTATTTACAGGGGACCAGGTATGGATGAGCAGTTCTTC. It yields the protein CASGIYRGPGMDEQFF. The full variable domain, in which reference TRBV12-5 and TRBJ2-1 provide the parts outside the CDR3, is DARVTQTPRHKVTEMGQEVTMRCQPILGHNTVFWYRQTMMQGLELLAYFRNRAPLDDSGMPKDRFSAEMPDATLATLKIQPSEPRDSAVYFCASGIYRGPGMDEQFFGPGTRLTVL.

CDR3 protein: CASSIARTYSAAGYTF. In DNA, the CDR3 is TGTGCCAGTAGTATAGCCCGGACTTATTCCGCTGCTGGCTACACCTTC. The chain couples TRBV19 to TRBJ1-2; no reliable D call. The CDR3 consists of 16 residues. Per the germline V gene, CDR1 is LNHDA and CDR2 is SQIVND (reference sequence). With 1 base removed from V and 7 bases from J, the gap between germline ends came to 19 bases. The variable domain in full, completed from reference TRBV19 and TRBJ1-2, reads DGGITQSPKYLFRKEGQNVTLSCEQNLNHDAMYWYRQDPGQGLRLIYYSQIVNDFQKGDIAEGYSVSREKKESFPLTVTSAQKNPTAFYLCASSIARTYSAAGYTFGSGTRLTVV.

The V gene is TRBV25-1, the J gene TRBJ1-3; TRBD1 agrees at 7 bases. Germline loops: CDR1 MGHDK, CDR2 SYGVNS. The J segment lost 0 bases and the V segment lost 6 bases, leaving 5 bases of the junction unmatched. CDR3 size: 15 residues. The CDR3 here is CASRTGSNSGNTIYF. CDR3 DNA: TGTGCCAGCAGGACAGGGTCCAACTCTGGAAACACCATATATTTT.

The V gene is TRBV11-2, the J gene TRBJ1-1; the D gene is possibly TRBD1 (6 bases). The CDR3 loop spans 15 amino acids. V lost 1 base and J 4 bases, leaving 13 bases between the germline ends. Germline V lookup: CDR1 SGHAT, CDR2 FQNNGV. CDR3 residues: CASSLVQGLSTEAFF. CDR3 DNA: TGTGCCAGCAGCTTAGTTCAGGGGCTGAGCACTGAAGCTTTCTTT.

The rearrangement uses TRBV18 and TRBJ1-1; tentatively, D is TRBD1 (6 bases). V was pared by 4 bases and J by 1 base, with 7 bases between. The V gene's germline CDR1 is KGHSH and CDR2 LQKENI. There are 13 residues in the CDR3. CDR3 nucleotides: TGTGCCAGCTCACAGGGGGAGAACACTGAAGCTTTCTTT. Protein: CASSQGENTEAFF.

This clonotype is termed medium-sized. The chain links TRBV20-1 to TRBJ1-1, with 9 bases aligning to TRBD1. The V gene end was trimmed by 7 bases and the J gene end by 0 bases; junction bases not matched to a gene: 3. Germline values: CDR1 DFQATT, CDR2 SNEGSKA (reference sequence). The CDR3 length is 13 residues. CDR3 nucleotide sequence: TGCAGTGTGGGACAGGGTATGAACACTGAAGCTTTCTTT. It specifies CSVGQGMNTEAFF.

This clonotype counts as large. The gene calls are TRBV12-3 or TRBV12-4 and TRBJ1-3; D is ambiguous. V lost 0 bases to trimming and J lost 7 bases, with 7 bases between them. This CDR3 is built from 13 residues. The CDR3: CASSLARRNTIYF. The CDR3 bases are TGTGCCAGCAGTTTAGCGAGGAGGAACACCATATATTTT.

In nucleotides, the CDR3 is TGCAGTGCTAGAGATCTCCAGTGGGAGGGCCTGGACGAGCAGTACTTC. Residues: CSARDLQWEGLDEQYF. The chain combines TRBV20-1 with TRBJ2-7; 7 bases fit TRBD2. Trimming removed 0 bases from V and 5 bases from J; junction bases left unmatched: 13. CDR1 and CDR2 (germline): DFQATT, SNEGSKA (reference sequence). This CDR3 has 16 residues.

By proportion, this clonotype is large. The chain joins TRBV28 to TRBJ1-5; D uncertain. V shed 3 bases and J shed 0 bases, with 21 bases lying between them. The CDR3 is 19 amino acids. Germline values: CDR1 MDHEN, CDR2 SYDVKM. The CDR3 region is CASSLRYARAQNSNQPQHF. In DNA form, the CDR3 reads TGTGCCAGCAGTTTGCGATACGCTCGGGCACAAAATAGCAATCAGCCCCAGCATTTT.

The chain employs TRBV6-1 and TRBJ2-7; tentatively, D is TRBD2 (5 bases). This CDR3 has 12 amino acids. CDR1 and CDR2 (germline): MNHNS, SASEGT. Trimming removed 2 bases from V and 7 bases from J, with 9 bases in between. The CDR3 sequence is CASSEMQREQYF. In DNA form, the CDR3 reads TGTGCCAGCAGTGAAATGCAGCGGGAGCAGTACTTC.

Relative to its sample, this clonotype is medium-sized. The CDR3 sequence is CASSPEGLNSPLHF. The CDR3 region has the DNA TGTGCCAGCTCACCAGAGGGGCTTAATTCACCCCTCCACTTT. V is TRBV18 and J is TRBJ1-6; D perhaps matches TRBD1 (5 bases). CDR3 size: 14 residues. Deletions cut 2 bases from V and 6 bases from J, with 8 bases between. Germline assignment: CDR1 KGHSH and CDR2 LQKENI.